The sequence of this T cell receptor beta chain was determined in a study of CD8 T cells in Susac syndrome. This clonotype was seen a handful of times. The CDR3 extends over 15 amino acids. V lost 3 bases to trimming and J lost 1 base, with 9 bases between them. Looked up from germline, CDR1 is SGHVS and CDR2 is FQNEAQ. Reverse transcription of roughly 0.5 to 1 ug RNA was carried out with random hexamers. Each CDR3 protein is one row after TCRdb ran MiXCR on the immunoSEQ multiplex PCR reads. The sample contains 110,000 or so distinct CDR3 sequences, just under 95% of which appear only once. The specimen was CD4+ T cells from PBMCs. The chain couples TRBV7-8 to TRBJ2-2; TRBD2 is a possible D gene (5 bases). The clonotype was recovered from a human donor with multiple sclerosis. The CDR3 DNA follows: TGTGCCAGCAGCTTGAGGGCTAAGAACACCGGGGAGCTGTTTTTT. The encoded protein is CASSLRAKNTGELFF.